These 14 T cell receptor beta chains came from one sample sequenced in a study of monozygotic twins with inflammatory bowel disease. For each CDR3 protein, TCRdb gives one entry from its re-call of the 5' RACE reads, without DNA. The sample totals 300,000 to 350,000 distinct CDR3 sequences. Sequencing was done on a sample of blood. The receptors come from a human donor with ulcerative colitis or Crohn's disease, or a healthy co-twin of an affected twin (not recorded which).

This sequence joins TRBV18 and TRBJ1-1; without DNA, the TCRdb call of TRBD1 cannot be checked. There are 15 residues in the CDR3. Germline assignment: CDR1 KGHSH and CDR2 LQKENI. CDR3 protein: CASSPIGQGETEAFF. Supplemented by reference TRBV18 and TRBJ1-1, the full variable domain reads NAGVMQNPRHLVRRRGQEARLRCSPMKGHSHVYWYRQLPEEGLKFMVYLQKENIIDESGMPKERFSAEFPKEGPSILRIQQVVRGDSAAYFCASSPIGQGETEAFFGQGTRLTVV.

V and J are TRBV10-1 and TRBJ2-2; TCRdb's D gene call, TRBD1, goes unchecked for lack of DNA. CDR1 is WNHNN and CDR2 is SYGVQD in the germline V gene (reference sequence). The CDR3 has 14 residues. This chain's CDR3 is CASSESPGTGELFF.

This rearrangement joins TRBV5-1 to TRBJ2-1; TCRdb's assignment of TRBD1 cannot be checked, as there is no DNA. In germline, CDR1 is SGHRS, CDR2 YFSETQ. The CDR3 consists of 13 residues. Here the CDR3 reads CALGGNTVDEQFF. The full variable domain, in which reference TRBV5-1 and TRBJ2-1 provide the parts outside the CDR3, is KAGVTQTPRYLIKTRGQQVTLSCSPISGHRSVSWYQQTPGQGLQFLFEYFSETQRNKGNFPGRFSGRQFSNSRSEMNVSTLELGDSALYLCALGGNTVDEQFFGPGTRLTVL.

V is TRBV7-8 and J is TRBJ1-5. Germline V lookup: CDR1 SGHVS, CDR2 FQNEAQ. The CDR3 spans 15 residues. The CDR3 spells CASSLARDGSQPQHF. The whole variable domain, filled in from reference TRBV7-8 and TRBJ1-5, reads GAGVSQSPRYKVAKRGQDVALRCDPISGHVSLFWYQQALGQGPEFLTYFQNEAQLDKSGLPSDRFFAERPEGSVSTLKIQRTQQEDSAVYLCASSLARDGSQPQHFGDGTRLSIL.

The chain couples TRBV5-1 to TRBJ1-2; TCRdb indicates TRBD1, and absent DNA this call remains unverified. This CDR3 spans 16 amino acids. The germline V gene encodes CDR1 SGHRS and CDR2 YFSETQ. The CDR3: CASSEGTRQANYGYTF. The whole variable domain, filled in from reference TRBV5-1 and TRBJ1-2, reads KAGVTQTPRYLIKTRGQQVTLSCSPISGHRSVSWYQQTPGQGLQFLFEYFSETQRNKGNFPGRFSGRQFSNSRSEMNVSTLELGDSALYLCASSEGTRQANYGYTFGSGTRLTVV.

The chain joins TRBV7-2 to TRBJ2-2. The CDR3 loop spans 12 amino acids. Germline CDR1 is SGHTA and CDR2 is FQGNSA. The CDR3 is CASSPWFGELFF.

The rearrangement uses TRBV4-1 and TRBJ2-1. The CDR3 is made up of 13 amino acids. Per germline, CDR1 MGHRA and CDR2 YSYEKL. This chain's CDR3 is CASSGGSYNEQFF.

The rearrangement joins TRBV7-2 to TRBJ1-3; the D gene TCRdb calls, TRBD1, cannot be checked with no DNA. Germline CDR1 reads SGHTA; CDR2 reads FQGNSA. This CDR3 has 16 amino acids. The chain's CDR3 is CASSAGSPNSGNTIYF.

The chain couples TRBV20-1 to TRBJ2-5; TCRdb's D call of TRBD2 is untestable without DNA. The CDR3 has 15 residues. Germline V gene data show CDR1 as DFQATT and CDR2 as SNEGSKA (reference sequence). CDR3 sequence: CSASYWTSGQETQYF.

This chain uses TRBV7-9 with TRBJ2-1; TCRdb returns TRBD1, unconfirmable since there is no DNA. In germline, CDR1 is SEHNR, CDR2 FQNEAQ (reference sequence). The CDR3 has 13 residues. The CDR3 sequence is CASSLVGGNEQFF.

The chain has TRBV12-3 or TRBV12-4 and TRBJ2-3; the TRBD2 assignment by TCRdb is unverifiable without DNA. This CDR3 is 15 amino acids long. CDR3 in amino acids: CASSLLRGDTDTQYF.

This chain joins TRBV28 and TRBJ2-1; TCRdb picks TRBD1, but there is no DNA to check that call. This CDR3 has 16 amino acids. Germline assignment: CDR1 MDHEN and CDR2 SYDVKM. CDR3 region: CASTNGRGSSYNEQFF.

The V gene is TRBV12-3 or TRBV12-4, the J gene TRBJ1-1; TCRdb picks TRBD1, but there is no DNA to check that call. This CDR3 has 16 amino acids. CDR3 residues: CASSLTYAVDSTLAFF.

The chain is built from TRBV6-2 or TRBV6-3 and TRBJ2-7; TCRdb gives TRBD2 as the D gene, but with no DNA this cannot be confirmed. The CDR3 sequence is 12 residues long. Germline CDR1 is MNHEY and CDR2 is SVGEGT. The CDR3 spells CASSSEEYEQYF.